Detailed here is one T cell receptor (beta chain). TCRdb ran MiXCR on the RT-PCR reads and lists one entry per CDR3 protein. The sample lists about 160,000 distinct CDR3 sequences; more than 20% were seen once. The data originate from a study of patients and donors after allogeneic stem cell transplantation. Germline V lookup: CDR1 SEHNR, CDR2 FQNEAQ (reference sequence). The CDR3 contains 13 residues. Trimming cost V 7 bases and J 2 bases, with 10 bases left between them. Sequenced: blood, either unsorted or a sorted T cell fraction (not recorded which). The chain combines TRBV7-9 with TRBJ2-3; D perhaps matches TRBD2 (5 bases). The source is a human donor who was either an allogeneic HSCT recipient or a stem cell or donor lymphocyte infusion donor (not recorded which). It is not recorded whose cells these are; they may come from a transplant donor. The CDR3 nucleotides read TGTGCCAGCAACCGAGCGGACACAGATACGCAGTATTTT. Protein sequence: CASNRADTDTQYF.